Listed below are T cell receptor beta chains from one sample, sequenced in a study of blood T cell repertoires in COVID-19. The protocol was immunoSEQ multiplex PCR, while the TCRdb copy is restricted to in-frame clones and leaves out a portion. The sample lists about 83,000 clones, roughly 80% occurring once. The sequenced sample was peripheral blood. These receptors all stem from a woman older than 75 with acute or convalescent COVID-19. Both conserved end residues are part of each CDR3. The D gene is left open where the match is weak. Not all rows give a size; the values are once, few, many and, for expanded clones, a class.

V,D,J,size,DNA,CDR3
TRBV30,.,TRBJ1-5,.,TGTGCCTGGACCTCAGGGGCTGGGCAGCCCCAGCATTTT,CAWTSGAGQPQHF
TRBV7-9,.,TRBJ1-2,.,TGTGCCAGCAGCCCGGGTCTCTCGGGAGGCTACACCTTC,CASSPGLSGGYTF
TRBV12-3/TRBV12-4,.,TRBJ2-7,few,TGTGCCAGCACCGAACTCCCCAGGGGCGAGCAGTACTTC,CASTELPRGEQYF
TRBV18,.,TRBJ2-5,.,TGTGCCAGCTCATCACCTGGACAGATACAAGAGACCCAGTACTTC,CASSSPGQIQETQYF
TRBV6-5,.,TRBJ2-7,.,TGTGCCAGCAGATCTGACACAAACTACGAGCAGTACTTC,CASRSDTNYEQYF
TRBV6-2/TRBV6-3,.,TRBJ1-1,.,TGTGCCAGCAGTTACTCGACCCAGACGGGTGAAGCTTTCTTT,CASSYSTQTGEAFF
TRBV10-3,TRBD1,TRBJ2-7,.,TGTGCCATCAGTCCGGGACAGGGGGCTTCCGAGCAGTACTTC,CAISPGQGASEQYF
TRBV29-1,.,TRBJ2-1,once,TGCAGCGCTAAATCTAGGTCCAATGAGCAGTTCTTC,CSAKSRSNEQFF
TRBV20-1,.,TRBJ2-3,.,TGCAGTGCTCCGTTAGGAGGTACGCAGTATTTT,CSAPLGGTQYF
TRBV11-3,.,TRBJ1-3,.,TGTGCCAGCAGCCCCCCCCGGGGGTCTGGAAACACCATATATTTT,CASSPPRGSGNTIYF
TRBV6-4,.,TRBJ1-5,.,TGTGCCAGCAGGACGGGGAAAGGTCAGGGGCTGCCCCAGCATTTT,CASRTGKGQGLPQHF
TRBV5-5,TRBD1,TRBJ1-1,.,TGTGCCAGCAGCTCCTTCAGGGGGCGGGCTGAAGCTTTCTTT,CASSSFRGRAEAFF
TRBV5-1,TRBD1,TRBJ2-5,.,TGCGCCAGCAGCTTGCAGGGGGCGAACGAGGAGACCCAGTACTTC,CASSLQGANEETQYF
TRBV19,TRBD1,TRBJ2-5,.,TGTGCCAGTAGTATCCCGACAGGGGGCGGAGAGACCCAGTACTTC,CASSIPTGGGETQYF
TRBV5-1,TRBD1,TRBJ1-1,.,TGCGCCAGCAGGGAGGACAGGGGAGAATTGGCTTTCTTT,CASREDRGELAFF
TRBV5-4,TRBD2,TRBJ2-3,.,TGTGCCAGCAGCCCTACGGGCGGGGGAGGCACAGATACGCAGTATTTT,CASSPTGGGGTDTQYF
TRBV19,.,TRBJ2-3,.,TGTGCCAGTAGTAGCCAGGAACACCTCACAGATACGCAGTATTTT,CASSSQEHLTDTQYF
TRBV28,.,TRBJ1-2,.,TGTGCCAGCAGTTTATTACCGGCTAACTATGGCTACACCTTC,CASSLLPANYGYTF
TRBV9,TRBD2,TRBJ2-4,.,TGTGCCAGCAGCGTAGGACTAGCGGGGGGGCCCAGAAACATTCAGTACTTC,CASSVGLAGGPRNIQYF
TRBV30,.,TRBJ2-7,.,TGTGCCTGGAGTGTATATGGAGTCTACGAGCAGTACTTC,CAWSVYGVYEQYF
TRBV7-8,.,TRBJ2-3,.,TGTGCCAGCAGCCCTCGCACAGATACGCAGTATTTT,CASSPRTDTQYF
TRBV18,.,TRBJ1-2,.,TGTGCCAGCTCACCTGGGCTGTTCCCTACCAACTATGGCTACACCTTC,CASSPGLFPTNYGYTF
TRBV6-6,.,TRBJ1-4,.,TGTGCCAGCAAACAACAAACCTCTAATGAAAAACTGTTTTTT,CASKQQTSNEKLFF
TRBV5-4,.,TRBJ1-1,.,TGTGCCAGCAGCTTGGCTGCTGGACTAGCTGACACTGAAGCTTTCTTT,CASSLAAGLADTEAFF
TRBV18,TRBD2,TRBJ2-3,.,TGTGCCAGCTCACCATTGGCTAGCGGGGGAGATACGCAGTATTTT,CASSPLASGGDTQYF
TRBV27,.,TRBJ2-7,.,TGTGCCAGCAGTTTATATGGCAGGGCGGGGGAGCAGTACTTC,CASSLYGRAGEQYF
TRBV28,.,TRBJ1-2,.,TGTGCCAGCAGTCCAACCTTTCAGGCGCTAATCGGAGGCTACACCTTC,CASSPTFQALIGGYTF
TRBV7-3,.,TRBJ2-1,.,TGTGCCAGCAGCTCCCGGGGATCCAGCTCCTACAATGAGCAGTTCTTC,CASSSRGSSSYNEQFF
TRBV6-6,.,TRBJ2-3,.,TGTGCCAGCAGTGGCCGTGGAGGGGGCGAAAATACGCAGTATTTT,CASSGRGGGENTQYF
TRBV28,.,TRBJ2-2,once,TGTGCCAGCAGTTTATCTTCAGCCGGGGAGCTGTTTTTT,CASSLSSAGELFF
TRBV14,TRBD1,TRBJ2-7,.,TGTGCCAGCAGCCAAATGACAGGGTTGATCTCCTACGAGCAGTACTTC,CASSQMTGLISYEQYF
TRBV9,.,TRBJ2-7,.,TGTGCCAGCAGCGTAGGTACTAACCCCTCCTACGAGCAGTACTTC,CASSVGTNPSYEQYF
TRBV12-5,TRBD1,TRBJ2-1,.,TGTGCTAGTGGTTTGCCTACAGGGGGCTCCTACAATGAGCAGTTCTTC,CASGLPTGGSYNEQFF
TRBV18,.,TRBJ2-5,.,TGTGCCAGCTCAACACAGGAGGGGGAGACCCAGTACTTC,CASSTQEGETQYF
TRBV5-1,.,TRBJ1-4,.,TGCGCCAGCAGCTTCGGGGGGACTAATGAAAAACTGTTTTTT,CASSFGGTNEKLFF
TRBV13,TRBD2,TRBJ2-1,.,TGTGCCAGCAGCTTAGGGGCAGGACTAGAAGAGCAGTTCTTC,CASSLGAGLEEQFF
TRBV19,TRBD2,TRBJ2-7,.,TGTGCCACCGAGCGGGGGCAGGGTGGCGAGCAGTACTTC,CATERGQGGEQYF
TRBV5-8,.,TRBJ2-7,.,TGTGCCAGCAGCTTGGTACGGGGCGAGCAGTACTTC,CASSLVRGEQYF
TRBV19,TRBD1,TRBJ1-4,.,TGTGCCAGTAGTTCCGGCGGGACAGTTGGAAAACTGTTTTTT,CASSSGGTVGKLFF
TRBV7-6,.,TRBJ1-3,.,TGTGCCAGCAGCTTGAGACAGGCTATCTCTGGAAACACCATATATTTT,CASSLRQAISGNTIYF
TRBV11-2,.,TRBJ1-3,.,TGTGCCAGCAGCTTAGTCCAGGGCACTGGAAACACCATATATTTT,CASSLVQGTGNTIYF
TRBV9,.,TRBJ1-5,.,TGTGCCAGCAGCAAGGACATTAGCAATCAGCCCCAGCATTTT,CASSKDISNQPQHF
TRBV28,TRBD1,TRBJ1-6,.,TGTGCCAGCAGTTCCCCGAGGGGACCGGGACAGGGTAATTCACCCCTCCACTTT,CASSSPRGPGQGNSPLHF
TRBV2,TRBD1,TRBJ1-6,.,TGTGCCAGCAGTTTATTATTTACAGGGGGAAGTCATAATTCACCCCTCCACTTT,CASSLLFTGGSHNSPLHF
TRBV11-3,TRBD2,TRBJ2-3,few,TGTGCCAGCAGCCGCCCCTCCGGCGGGGGGTACACAGATACGCAGTATTTT,CASSRPSGGGYTDTQYF
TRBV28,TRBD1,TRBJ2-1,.,TGTGCCAGCAGCCCACCGGGGACAGGGATAGGAGAGCAGTTCTTC,CASSPPGTGIGEQFF
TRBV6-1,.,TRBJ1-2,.,TGTGCCAGCAGTGAGTACCCTCAGTCAATTAAAGGCTACACCTTC,CASSEYPQSIKGYTF
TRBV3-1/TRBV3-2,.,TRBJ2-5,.,TGTGCCAGCAGCCACCCACCTACTTTTAGCGAGGGAGAGGACCAGTACTTC,CASSHPPTFSEGEDQYF
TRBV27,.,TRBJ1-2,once,TGTGCCAGCAGTCCCGGTAGGGAGCACTATGGCTACACCTTC,CASSPGREHYGYTF